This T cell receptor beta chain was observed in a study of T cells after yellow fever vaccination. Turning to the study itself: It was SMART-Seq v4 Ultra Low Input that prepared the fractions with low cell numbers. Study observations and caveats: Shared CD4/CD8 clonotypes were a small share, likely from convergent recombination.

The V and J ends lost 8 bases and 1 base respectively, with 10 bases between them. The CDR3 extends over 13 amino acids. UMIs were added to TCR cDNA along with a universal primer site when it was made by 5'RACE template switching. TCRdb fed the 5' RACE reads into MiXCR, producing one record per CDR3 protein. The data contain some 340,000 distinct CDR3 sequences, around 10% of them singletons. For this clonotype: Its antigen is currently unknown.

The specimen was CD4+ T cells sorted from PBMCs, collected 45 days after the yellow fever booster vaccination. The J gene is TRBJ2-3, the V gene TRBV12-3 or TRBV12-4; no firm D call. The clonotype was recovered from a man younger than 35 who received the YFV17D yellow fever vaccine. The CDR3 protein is CASLFGGTDTQYF. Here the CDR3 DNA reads TGTGCCAGCCTTTTTGGGGGCACAGATACGCAGTATTTT.